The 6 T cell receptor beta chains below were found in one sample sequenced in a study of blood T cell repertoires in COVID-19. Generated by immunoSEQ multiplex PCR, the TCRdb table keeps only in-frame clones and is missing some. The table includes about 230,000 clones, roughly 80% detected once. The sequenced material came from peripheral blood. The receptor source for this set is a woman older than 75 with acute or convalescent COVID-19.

The CDR3 loop is CASSLGSGRARTDTQYF. The CDR3 DNA sequence: TGTGCCAGCAGCTTAGGAAGCGGGAGGGCCCGCACAGATACGCAGTATTTT. This chain uses TRBV7-2 with TRBJ2-3; 10 nucleotides match TRBD2. J was trimmed by 1 base and V by 1 base; bases with no gene match: 5. This CDR3 has 17 amino acids. Germline values: CDR1 SGHTA, CDR2 FQGNSA. Together with reference TRBV7-2 and TRBJ2-3, the CDR3 gives the full variable domain: GAGVSQSPSNKVTEKGKDVELRCDPISGHTALYWYRQSLGQGLEFLIYFQGNSAPDKSGLPSDRFSAERTGGSVSTLTIQRTQQEDSAVYLCASSLGSGRARTDTQYFGPGTRLTVL.

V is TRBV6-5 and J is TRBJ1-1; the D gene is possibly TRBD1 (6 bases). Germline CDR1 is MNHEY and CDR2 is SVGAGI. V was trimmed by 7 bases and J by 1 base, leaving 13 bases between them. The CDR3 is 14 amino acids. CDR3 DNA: TGTGCCAGCATTGCGGGGGGCGGGAACACTGAAGCTTTCTTT. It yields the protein CASIAGGGNTEAFF.

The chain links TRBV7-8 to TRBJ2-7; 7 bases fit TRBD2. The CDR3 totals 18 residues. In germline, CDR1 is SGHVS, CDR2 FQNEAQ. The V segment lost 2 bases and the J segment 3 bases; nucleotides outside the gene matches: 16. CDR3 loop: CASSLWGVGRDYLYEQYF. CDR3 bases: TGTGCCAGCAGCTTATGGGGAGTGGGCCGGGACTACCTCTACGAGCAGTACTTC. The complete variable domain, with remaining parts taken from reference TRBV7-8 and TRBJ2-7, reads GAGVSQSPRYKVAKRGQDVALRCDPISGHVSLFWYQQALGQGPEFLTYFQNEAQLDKSGLPSDRFFAERPEGSVSTLKIQRTQQEDSAVYLCASSLWGVGRDYLYEQYFGPGTRLTVT.

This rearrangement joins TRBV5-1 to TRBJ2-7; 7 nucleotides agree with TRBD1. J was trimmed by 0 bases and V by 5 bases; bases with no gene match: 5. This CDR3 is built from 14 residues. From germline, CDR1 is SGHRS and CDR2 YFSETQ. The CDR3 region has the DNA TGCGCCAGCAGTTGGGGGACAGACTCCTACGAGCAGTACTTC. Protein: CASSWGTDSYEQYF. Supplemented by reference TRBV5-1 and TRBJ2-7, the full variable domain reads KAGVTQTPRYLIKTRGQQVTLSCSPISGHRSVSWYQQTPGQGLQFLFEYFSETQRNKGNFPGRFSGRQFSNSRSEMNVSTLELGDSALYLCASSWGTDSYEQYFGPGTRLTVT.

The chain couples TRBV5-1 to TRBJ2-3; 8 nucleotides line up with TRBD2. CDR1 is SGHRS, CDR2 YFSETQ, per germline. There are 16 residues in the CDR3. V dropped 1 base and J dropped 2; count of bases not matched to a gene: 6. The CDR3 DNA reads TGCGCCAGCAGCTTGATGTTAGCGGGAACCACAGATACGCAGTATTTT. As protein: CASSLMLAGTTDTQYF.

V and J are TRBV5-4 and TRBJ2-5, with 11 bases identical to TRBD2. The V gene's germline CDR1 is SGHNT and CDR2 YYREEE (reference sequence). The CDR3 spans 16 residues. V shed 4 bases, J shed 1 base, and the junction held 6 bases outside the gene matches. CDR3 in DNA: TGTGCCAGCAGCACTCCCCTAGCGGGGGGCCAAGAGACCCAGTACTTC. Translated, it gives CASSTPLAGGQETQYF.